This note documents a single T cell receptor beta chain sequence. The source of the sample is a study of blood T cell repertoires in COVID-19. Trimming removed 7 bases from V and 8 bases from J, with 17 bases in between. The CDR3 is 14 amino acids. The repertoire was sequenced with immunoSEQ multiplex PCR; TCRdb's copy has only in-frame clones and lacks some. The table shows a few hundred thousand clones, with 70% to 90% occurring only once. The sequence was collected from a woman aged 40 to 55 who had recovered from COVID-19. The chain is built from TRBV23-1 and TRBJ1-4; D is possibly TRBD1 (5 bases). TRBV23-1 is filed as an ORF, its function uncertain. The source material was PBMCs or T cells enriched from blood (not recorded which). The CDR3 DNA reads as TGCGCCAGCACTCATGGGGGGGTTGGAGAAAAACTGTTTTTT. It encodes CASTHGGVGEKLFF.